This T cell receptor (beta chain) was captured by sequencing in a study of T-cell reconstitution after alpha-beta-depleted transplantation in children. Whole-study findings and limits: The high TCRbeta diversity at day 60 in some patients came from surviving recipient T cells and thymic progenitors. Among T cells one year after transplant, newly produced cells accounted for most counts and diversity.

Germline V CDR1 and CDR2: SGDLS, YYNGEE. J was trimmed by 4 bases and V by 3 bases; bases with no gene match: 5. CDR3 length: 14 residues. Regarding this clonotype: The antigen is unknown.

Molecular barcoding with unique molecular identifiers was used for the TCRbeta library. From the PCR reads, TCRdb called clonotypes with MiXCR, one entry per CDR3 protein. The sample carries approximately 15,000 distinct CDR3 sequences, roughly 8.2% recorded once. The V call is TRBV9, the J call TRBJ1-2, with TRBD1 matching over 8 bases. The receptor comes from a boy under three years old who had a stem cell transplant for Wiskott-Aldrich syndrome, so the T cells may come from the graft donor. The sequencing used PBMCs, mostly from graft donor cells, collected 60 days after TCRalphabeta/CD19-depleted stem cell transplant. CDR3 sequence (DNA): TGTGCCAGCAGCGGACACAGGGGGGGCTATGGCTACACCTTC. As protein: CASSGHRGGYGYTF.